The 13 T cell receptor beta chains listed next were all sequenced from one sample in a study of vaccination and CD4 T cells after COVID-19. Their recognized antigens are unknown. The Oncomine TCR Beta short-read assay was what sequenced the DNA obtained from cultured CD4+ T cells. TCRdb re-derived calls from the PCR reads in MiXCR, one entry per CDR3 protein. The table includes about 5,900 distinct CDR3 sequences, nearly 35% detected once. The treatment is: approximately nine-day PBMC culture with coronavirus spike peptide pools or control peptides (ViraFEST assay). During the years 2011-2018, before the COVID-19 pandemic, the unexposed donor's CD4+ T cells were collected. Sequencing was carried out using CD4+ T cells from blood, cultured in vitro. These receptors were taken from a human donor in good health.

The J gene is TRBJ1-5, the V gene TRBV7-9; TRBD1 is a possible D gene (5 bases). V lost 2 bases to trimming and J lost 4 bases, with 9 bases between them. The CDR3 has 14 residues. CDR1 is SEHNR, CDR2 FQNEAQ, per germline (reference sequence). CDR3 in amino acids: CASSLWGENQPQHF. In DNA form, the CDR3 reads TGTGCCAGCAGCTTATGGGGGGAGAATCAGCCCCAGCATTTT.

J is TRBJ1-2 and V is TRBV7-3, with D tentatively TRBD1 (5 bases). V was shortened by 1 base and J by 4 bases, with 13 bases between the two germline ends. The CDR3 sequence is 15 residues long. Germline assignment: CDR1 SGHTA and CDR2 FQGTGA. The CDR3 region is CASSLNHRGAYGYTF. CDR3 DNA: TGTGCCAGCAGCTTAAATCATAGGGGAGCCTATGGCTACACCTTC.

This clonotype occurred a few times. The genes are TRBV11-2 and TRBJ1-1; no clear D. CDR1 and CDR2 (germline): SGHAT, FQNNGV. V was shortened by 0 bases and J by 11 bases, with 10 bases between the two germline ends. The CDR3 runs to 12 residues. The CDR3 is CASSLDRGKAFF. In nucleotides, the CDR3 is TGTGCCAGCAGCTTAGATAGAGGGAAGGCTTTCTTT.

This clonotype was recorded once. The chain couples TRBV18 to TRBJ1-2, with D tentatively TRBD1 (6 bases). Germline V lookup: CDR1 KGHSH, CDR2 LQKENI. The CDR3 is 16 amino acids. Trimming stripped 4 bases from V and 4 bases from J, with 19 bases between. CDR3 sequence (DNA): TGTGCCAGCTCACGCAATACCCCTCAGGGGAGCTATGGCTACACCTTC. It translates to CASSRNTPQGSYGYTF.

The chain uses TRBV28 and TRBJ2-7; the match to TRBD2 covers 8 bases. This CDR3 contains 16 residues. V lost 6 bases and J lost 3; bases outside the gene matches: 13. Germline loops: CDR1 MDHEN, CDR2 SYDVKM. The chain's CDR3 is CASSLLGGGTGYEQYF. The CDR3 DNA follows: TGTGCCAGCAGCCTCCTCGGCGGGGGGACTGGCTACGAGCAGTACTTC. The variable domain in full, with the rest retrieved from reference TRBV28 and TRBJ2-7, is DVKVTQSSRYLVKRTGEKVFLECVQDMDHENMFWYRQDPGLGLRLIYFSYDVKMKEKGDIPEGYSVSREKKERFSLILESASTNQTSMYLCASSLLGGGTGYEQYFGPGTRLTVT.

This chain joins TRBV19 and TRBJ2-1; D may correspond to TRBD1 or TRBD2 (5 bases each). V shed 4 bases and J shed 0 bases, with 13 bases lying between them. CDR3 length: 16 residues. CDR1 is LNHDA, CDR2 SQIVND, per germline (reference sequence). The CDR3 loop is CASSKRDASSYNEQFF. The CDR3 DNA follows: TGTGCCAGTAGTAAAAGGGACGCGAGCTCCTACAATGAGCAGTTCTTC.

The CDR3, as DNA: TGTGCCAGCAGCAAGACTAGCCGAGAGACCCAGTACTTC. Protein product: CASSKTSRETQYF. The J gene is TRBJ2-5, the V gene TRBV7-8; 7 bases are shared with TRBD2. The CDR3 is made up of 13 amino acids. Germline V gene sequence: CDR1 SGHVS, CDR2 FQNEAQ. With 5 bases clipped from V and 4 bases from J, the junction kept 4 bases outside the gene matches. Filled out from reference TRBV7-8 and TRBJ2-5, the complete variable domain reads GAGVSQSPRYKVAKRGQDVALRCDPISGHVSLFWYQQALGQGPEFLTYFQNEAQLDKSGLPSDRFFAERPEGSVSTLKIQRTQQEDSAVYLCASSKTSRETQYFGPGTRLLVL.

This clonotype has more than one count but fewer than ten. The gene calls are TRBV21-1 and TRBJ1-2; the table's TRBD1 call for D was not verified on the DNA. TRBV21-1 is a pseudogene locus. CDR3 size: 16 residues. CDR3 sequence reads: CASSFQLQGEVGGYTF. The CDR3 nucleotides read TGTGCCAGCAGCTTTCAACTCCAGGGAGAGGTTGGTGGCTACACCTTC.

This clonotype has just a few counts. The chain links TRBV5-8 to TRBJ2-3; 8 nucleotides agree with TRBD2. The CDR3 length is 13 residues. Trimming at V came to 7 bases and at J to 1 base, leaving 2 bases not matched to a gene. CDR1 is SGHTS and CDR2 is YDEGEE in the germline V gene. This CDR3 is CASSRGGTDTQYF. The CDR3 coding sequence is TGTGCCAGCTCGCGGGGGGGCACAGATACGCAGTATTTT.

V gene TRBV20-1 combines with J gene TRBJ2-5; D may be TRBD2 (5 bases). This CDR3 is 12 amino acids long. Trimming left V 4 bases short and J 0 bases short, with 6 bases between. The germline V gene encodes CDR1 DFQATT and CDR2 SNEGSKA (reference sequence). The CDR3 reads CSAMRDQETQYF. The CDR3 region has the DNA TGCAGTGCTATGAGGGACCAAGAGACCCAGTACTTC.

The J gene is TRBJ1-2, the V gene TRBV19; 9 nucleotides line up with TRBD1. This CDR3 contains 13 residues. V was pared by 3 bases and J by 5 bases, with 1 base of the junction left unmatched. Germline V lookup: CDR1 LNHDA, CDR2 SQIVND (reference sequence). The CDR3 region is CASSMDRGYGYTF. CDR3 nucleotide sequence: TGTGCCAGTAGTATGGACAGGGGTTATGGCTACACCTTC.

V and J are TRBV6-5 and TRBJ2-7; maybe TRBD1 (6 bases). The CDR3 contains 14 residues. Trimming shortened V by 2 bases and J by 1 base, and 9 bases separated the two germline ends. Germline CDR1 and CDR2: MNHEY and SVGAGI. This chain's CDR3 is CASSYQQGSYEQYF. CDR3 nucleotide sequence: TGTGCCAGCAGTTACCAACAGGGATCCTACGAGCAGTACTTC.

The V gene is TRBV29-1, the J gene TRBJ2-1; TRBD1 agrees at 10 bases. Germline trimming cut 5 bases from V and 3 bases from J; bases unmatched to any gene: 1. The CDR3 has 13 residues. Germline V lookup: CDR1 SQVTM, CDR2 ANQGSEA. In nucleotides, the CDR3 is TGCAGCGTTCGGACAGGGGGCTACAATGAGCAGTTCTTC. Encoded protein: CSVRTGGYNEQFF.